These T cell receptor beta chains were read from a single sample in a study of cytomegalovirus exposure and HLA in healthy donors. Libraries were prepared by immunoSEQ multiplex PCR; TCRdb keeps only in-frame clonotypes and omits some of them. The data contain roughly 120,000 clones, roughly four fifths of them singletons. What was sequenced was PBMCs. These receptors all come from a woman aged 25-40 years in good health and CMV-seronegative. Each CDR3 is given with its conserved first and last residue. D genes are given only for firm matches. Clone size is not always given. Where it is, it says once, few, many or a class for expanded clones.

J	V	size	D	CDR3	DNA
TRBJ2-1	TRBV4-1	few	NA	CASSLLPQDNEQFF	TGCGCCAGCAGCCTCCTGCCTCAGGACAATGAGCAGTTCTTC
TRBJ2-7	TRBV5-4	NA	TRBD2	CASSLGSSSGRYGEQYF	TGTGCCAGCAGCTTGGGGTCCTCTAGCGGGAGGTATGGGGAGCAGTACTTC
TRBJ1-3	TRBV29-1	NA	TRBD1	CSVSSGGISGNTIYF	TGCAGCGTTTCGTCAGGGGGCATCTCTGGAAACACCATATATTTT
TRBJ2-2	TRBV7-2	NA	TRBD1	CASSSRDRGRANTGELFF	TGTGCCAGCAGCTCCCGGGACAGGGGTCGGGCGAACACCGGGGAGCTGTTTTTT
TRBJ1-4	TRBV30	NA	NA	CAWSPGGEKLFF	TGTGCCTGGAGCCCGGGGGGGGAAAAACTGTTTTTT
TRBJ1-1	TRBV2	NA	NA	CASSSTGSNTEAFF	TGTGCCAGCAGTTCGACCGGGAGCAACACTGAAGCTTTCTTT
TRBJ2-5	TRBV28	NA	NA	CASSLAQDSMYQETQYF	TGTGCCAGCAGTTTGGCCCAGGATTCAATGTACCAAGAGACCCAGTACTTC
TRBJ1-2	TRBV27	NA	TRBD1	CASRDGTGVGYTF	TGTGCCAGCAGAGACGGGACAGGGGTCGGCTACACCTTC
TRBJ1-2	TRBV27	NA	NA	CASRASGGYYGYTF	TGTGCCAGCAGAGCCTCGGGGGGTTACTATGGCTACACCTTC
TRBJ1-5	TRBV7-2	NA	TRBD1	CASSPTGGPQPQHF	TGTGCCAGCAGCCCGACAGGGGGCCCTCAGCCCCAGCATTTT
TRBJ1-3	TRBV7-2	NA	NA	CASSLGRGGSGNTIYF	TGTGCCAGCAGCTTAGGAAGGGGGGGCTCTGGAAACACCATATATTTT
TRBJ2-5	TRBV18	NA	NA	CASSPSEPKRTQYF	TGTGCCAGCTCACCATCGGAGCCCAAGAGGACCCAGTACTTC
TRBJ2-1	TRBV27	NA	TRBD2	CASSSGTSGSVGEFF	TGTGCCAGCAGTTCCGGGACTAGCGGGAGCGTGGGGGAGTTCTTC
TRBJ2-3	TRBV6-1	few	TRBD1	CASRDRPHTDTQYF	TGTGCCAGCAGGGACAGGCCTCACACAGATACGCAGTATTTT
TRBJ2-5	TRBV5-8	NA	NA	CASSLGGIRGETQYF	TGTGCCAGCAGCTTGGGCGGGATCCGCGGAGAGACCCAGTACTTC
TRBJ2-1	TRBV4-3	NA	TRBD2	CASSQVTSGSYNEQFF	TGCGCCAGCAGCCAGGTGACTAGCGGGAGCTACAATGAGCAGTTCTTC
TRBJ2-7	TRBV20-1	NA	NA	CSAYSGYEQYF	TGCAGTGCCTATAGCGGTTACGAGCAGTACTTC
TRBJ1-6	TRBV30	NA	NA	CAWKGRAAISTPLHF	TGTGCCTGGAAAGGCAGGGCAGCGATCTCAACACCCCTCCACTTT
TRBJ2-3	TRBV5-1	NA	NA	CASSLGDRGGNTDTQYF	TGCGCCAGCAGCTTGGGCGACAGAGGTGGGAACACAGATACGCAGTATTTT
TRBJ2-2	TRBV4-3	NA	TRBD2	CASSGGVTANTGELFF	TGCGCCAGCAGCGGGGGGGTCACCGCGAACACCGGGGAGCTGTTTTTT
TRBJ1-2	TRBV7-2	NA	TRBD1	CASSSRDRVKGYTF	TGTGCCAGCAGCTCACGGGACAGGGTAAAAGGCTACACCTTC
TRBJ2-2	TRBV28	NA	NA	CASRRRTTNTGELFF	TGTGCCAGCAGAAGACGGACAACGAACACCGGGGAGCTGTTTTTT
TRBJ1-4	TRBV6-5	few	NA	CASSARRGDEKLFF	TGTGCCAGCAGTGCTAGGAGAGGAGATGAAAAACTGTTTTTT
TRBJ2-1	TRBV7-3	NA	TRBD2	CASSSTSGVEQFF	TGTGCCAGCAGCTCGACTAGCGGGGTTGAGCAGTTCTTC
TRBJ1-5	TRBV4-1	NA	NA	CASSHMTEGNQPQHF	TGCGCCAGCAGCCACATGACGGAGGGCAATCAGCCCCAGCATTTT
TRBJ1-2	TRBV6-5	once	TRBD1	CASSYSGQGGGYTF	TGTGCCAGCAGTTACTCCGGACAGGGGGGCGGCTACACCTTC
TRBJ1-1	TRBV4-1	NA	NA	CASSQGRQVGDTEAFF	TGCGCCAGCAGCCAAGGGCGTCAAGTCGGGGACACTGAAGCTTTCTTT
TRBJ1-1	TRBV6-1	few	NA	CASRVNGPEAFF	TGTGCCAGCAGGGTTAACGGTCCTGAAGCTTTCTTT
TRBJ1-1	TRBV20-1	NA	NA	CSARDARGTFF	TGCAGTGCTAGAGATGCCCGGGGAACTTTCTTT
TRBJ2-3	TRBV4-1	NA	TRBD2	CASSQAGLAGSDTQYF	TGCGCCAGCAGCCAAGCGGGACTAGCGGGCTCAGATACGCAGTATTTT
TRBJ1-1	TRBV7-2	NA	TRBD1	CASSYRGLALGGMNTEAFF	TGTGCCAGCAGCTACAGGGGGCTCGCACTTGGTGGAATGAACACTGAAGCTTTCTTT
TRBJ2-7	TRBV30	NA	NA	CAWSVPRGEQYF	TGTGCCTGGAGTGTACCTCGGGGCGAGCAGTACTTC
TRBJ1-2	TRBV5-6	NA	NA	CASRLASANYGYTF	TGTGCCAGCAGGTTGGCGTCAGCTAACTATGGCTACACCTTC
TRBJ1-1	TRBV27	NA	TRBD1	CASENRGNTEAFF	TGTGCCAGCGAAAACAGGGGGAACACTGAAGCTTTCTTT
TRBJ2-2	TRBV7-2	NA	NA	CASSPPTGANTGELFF	TGTGCCAGCAGCCCCCCTACGGGAGCCAACACCGGGGAGCTGTTTTTT
TRBJ2-1	TRBV5-1	NA	TRBD2	CASSPGLAGTASYNEQFF	TGCGCCAGCAGCCCGGGACTAGCGGGGACCGCCTCCTACAATGAGCAGTTCTTC
TRBJ2-2	TRBV6-4	NA	NA	CASSISSTYTGELFF	TGTGCCAGCAGTATTTCAAGCACCTACACCGGGGAGCTGTTTTTT
TRBJ2-2	TRBV29-1	NA	TRBD2	CSAMGLVEGTGELFF	TGCAGCGCCATGGGACTAGTTGAAGGCACCGGGGAGCTGTTTTTT
TRBJ2-1	TRBV7-2	NA	NA	CASSVPGGRGFIEQFF	TGTGCCAGCAGCGTTCCAGGGGGGAGAGGATTTATTGAGCAGTTCTTC
TRBJ1-2	TRBV11-1	NA	NA	CASSLGPQIYGYTF	TGTGCCAGCAGCTTAGGTCCGCAGATCTATGGCTACACCTTC
TRBJ2-3	TRBV5-1	few	TRBD1	CASSPTRTGGTDTQYF	TGCGCCAGCAGCCCGACCCGGACAGGCGGCACAGATACGCAGTATTTT
TRBJ1-2	TRBV6-5	NA	TRBD1	CASSQLTGGSFSYTF	TGTGCCAGCAGTCAATTGACAGGGGGATCGTTTAGCTACACCTTC
TRBJ1-1	TRBV9	NA	TRBD1	CASSLGTAMNTEAFF	TGTGCCAGCAGCCTGGGGACAGCAATGAACACTGAAGCTTTCTTT
TRBJ1-1	TRBV7-9	NA	TRBD1	CASRPGTGEKNTEAFF	TGTGCCAGCAGGCCAGGGACAGGTGAAAAGAACACTGAAGCTTTCTTT